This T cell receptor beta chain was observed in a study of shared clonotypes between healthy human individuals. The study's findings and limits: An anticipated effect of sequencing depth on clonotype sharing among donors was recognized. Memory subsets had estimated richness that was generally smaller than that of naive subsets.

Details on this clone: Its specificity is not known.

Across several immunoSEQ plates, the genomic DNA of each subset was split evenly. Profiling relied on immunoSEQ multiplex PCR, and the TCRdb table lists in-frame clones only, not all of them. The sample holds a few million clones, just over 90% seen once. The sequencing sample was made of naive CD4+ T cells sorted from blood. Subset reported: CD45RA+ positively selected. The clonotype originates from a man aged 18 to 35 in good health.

CDR3 residues: CASSLGPVNSGANVLTF. The CDR3 nucleotides read TGCGCCAGCAGCTTGGGACCGGTTAACTCTGGGGCCAACGTCCTGACTTTC. The chain uses TRBV5-1 and TRBJ2-6; D remains ambiguous. Germline CDR1 and CDR2: SGHRS and YFSETQ. This CDR3 has 17 residues. V was pared by 0 bases and J by 0 bases, with 10 bases between.